This T cell receptor beta chain emerged from a study of graft-versus-host responses after intestinal transplantation. CDR1 and CDR2 (germline): MDHEN, SYDVKM. V lost 9 bases, J lost 7 bases, and 3 bases stayed unmatched. The CDR3 is 11 amino acids. The assay was immunoSEQ multiplex PCR, and TCRdb's table has in-frame clones only and misses some. The repertoire consists of 60,000 to 65,000 clones, with 85% to 95% occurring once and the leading ten covering 1.5% to 2%. As to this clone: The antigen remains undetermined.

The sample consisted of unstimulated CD8+ T cells sorted from spleen or lymph node cells, taken before transplant. This chain links TRBV28 with TRBJ2-1; 7 bases fit TRBD2. The sequence was collected from a human donor who was the organ donor for an intestinal transplant. The chain's CDR3 is CASPAGNEQFF. The CDR3 region has the DNA TGTGCCAGTCCAGCGGGAAATGAGCAGTTCTTC.